The 19 T cell receptor beta chains given below trace back to one sample, sequenced in a study of blood T cells in healthy people across ages. The second PCR ran roughly 6 to 11 cycles with a sample-barcoded 5' primer and J-beta primers. TCRdb recomputed calls from the 5' RACE reads with MiXCR, one row per CDR3 protein. The sample lists hundreds of thousands of distinct CDR3 sequences, roughly 20% occurring once. Material: blood. These receptors were obtained from a man between 65 and 80 years old in good health.

The chain carries TRBV5-1 and TRBJ1-1; D perhaps matches TRBD1 (5 bases). The V end lost 0 bases, the J end lost 3 bases, and 12 bases lay between the germline ends. CDR1 is SGHRS and CDR2 is YFSETQ in the germline V gene. This CDR3 is 15 amino acids long. The DNA for the CDR3 is TGCGCCAGCAGCTTGGGTCCGGGGCGCGACACTGAAGCTTTCTTT. It encodes CASSLGPGRDTEAFF.

V and J are TRBV12-3 or TRBV12-4 and TRBJ2-7; tentatively, D is TRBD1 (6 bases). V lost 2 bases and J lost 2, with 10 bases in between. The CDR3 runs 14 residues. Here the CDR3 DNA reads TGTGCCAGCAGTTTAACCCAGGGGCCCTACGAGCAGTACTTC. Protein sequence: CASSLTQGPYEQYF.

The chain carries TRBV20-1 and TRBJ2-5; D may be TRBD2 (6 bases). V lost 0 bases and J 4 bases, leaving 9 bases between the germline ends. CDR1 and CDR2 from the germline V gene are DFQATT and SNEGSKA (reference sequence). There are 13 residues in the CDR3. The DNA of the CDR3 is TGCAGTGCTAGAGATCGGGGGTTAGAGACCCAGTACTTC. Encoded protein: CSARDRGLETQYF.

This clonotype was seen a handful of times. The chain links TRBV4-1 to TRBJ2-5; the D is unclear. Trimming left V 4 bases short and J 5 bases short, with 14 bases between. The CDR3 sequence is 14 residues long. Germline V gene sequence: CDR1 MGHRA, CDR2 YSYEKL. In DNA form, the CDR3 reads TGCGCCAGCAGCCGAAATAGTATACGGGAGACCCAGTACTTC. Its translation: CASSRNSIRETQYF.

This rearrangement joins TRBV5-1 to TRBJ1-4; D remains unclear. With 2 bases removed from V and 10 bases from J, the gap between germline ends came to 9 bases. The CDR3 is 12 residues long. Germline CDR1 and CDR2: SGHRS and YFSETQ. The chain's CDR3 is CASSFPDPKLFF. The CDR3 region has the DNA TGCGCCAGCAGCTTCCCGGATCCAAAACTGTTTTTT.

This clonotype was seen just once. The V call is TRBV10-3, the J call TRBJ2-2; 8 bases align to TRBD2. There are 13 residues in the CDR3. The V segment lost 7 bases and the J segment 5 bases; nucleotides outside the gene matches: 3. CDR1 is ENHRY, CDR2 SYGVKD, per germline. CDR3 sequence: CAITPSGTGELFF. Written as DNA, the CDR3 is TGTGCCATCACCCCTAGCGGGACCGGGGAGCTGTTTTTT.

V is TRBV5-1 and J is TRBJ2-5; TRBD2 matches at 9 bases. Germline lookup yields CDR1 SGHRS and CDR2 YFSETQ. CDR3 length: 15 amino acids. Losses at the gene ends were 0 bases for V and 2 bases for J; bases not matched to a gene: 2. DNA for the CDR3: TGCGCCAGCAGCTTGGCTAGCGGGGCACAAGAGACCCAGTACTTC. Translating it yields CASSLASGAQETQYF.

The chain employs TRBV20-1 and TRBJ2-5, with 12 bases that match TRBD2. The germline V gene encodes CDR1 DFQATT and CDR2 SNEGSKA (reference sequence). After removal of 2 bases from V and 5 bases from J, the junction contained 6 bases not matched to a gene. CDR3 length: 15 residues. The CDR3 nucleotides are TGCAGTGCTAGATGGACTAGCGGGGCCCGGGAGACCCAGTACTTC. This translates into CSARWTSGARETQYF.

This clonotype was seen a few times. The chain carries TRBV14 and TRBJ2-1, with 9 bases identical to TRBD2. Germline assignment: CDR1 SGHDN and CDR2 FVKESK. The CDR3 sequence is 19 residues long. The V segment lost 6 bases and the J segment 4 bases; nucleotides outside the gene matches: 19. In nucleotides, the CDR3 is TGTGCCAGCAGTGGACGACGGGCGGGAGGGGGATTACAATACAATGAGCAGTTCTTC. Its translation: CASSGRRAGGGLQYNEQFF.

This clonotype occurred a few times. The chain couples TRBV24-1 to TRBJ1-2; D remains ambiguous. Trimming stripped 5 bases from V and 8 bases from J, with 23 bases between. Germline CDR1 is KGHDR and CDR2 is SFDVKD. The CDR3 contains 16 residues. The CDR3 coding sequence is TGTGCCACCAGTGTACCACCACCGGGATTTGAGGAGGGCTACACCTTC. This gives the protein CATSVPPPGFEEGYTF.

The chain uses TRBV7-2 and TRBJ2-7, with D perhaps matching TRBD2 (5 bases). Germline V gene data show CDR1 as SGHTA and CDR2 as FQGNSA. This CDR3 has 15 amino acids. Trimming took off 0 bases at V and 5 bases at J, with 14 bases between the two ends. The chain's CDR3 is CASSLATGILDEQYF. The CDR3 DNA is TGTGCCAGCAGCTTAGCAACCGGGATCCTGGACGAGCAGTACTTC.

This clonotype was seen more than once but under ten times. This chain connects TRBV9 to TRBJ1-4; D is unclear. CDR1 and CDR2 (germline): SGDLS, YYNGEE. Trimming left V 0 bases short and J 0 bases short, with 6 bases between. This CDR3 has 15 amino acids. The CDR3 DNA follows: TGTGCCAGCAGCGTAGGCGGCTCAACTAATGAAAAACTGTTTTTT. It translates to CASSVGGSTNEKLFF.

With respect to this clonotype: This could be a read error, since a much larger clone is one nucleotide away. The chain uses TRBV4-2 and TRBJ2-5; perhaps TRBD1 as D (6 bases). The CDR3 sequence is 13 residues long. V was clipped by 4 bases and J by 3 bases, with 9 bases between them. Germline loops: CDR1 LGHNA, CDR2 YNFKEQ. For the CDR3, the DNA is TGTGCCAGCAGCCGGAACAGGGAAGAGACCCAGTACTTC. Translating it yields CASSRNREETQYF.

The chain joins TRBV28 to TRBJ1-5, with TRBD1 matching 11 bases. The junction had 4 bases not matched to a gene; V was cut back by 8 bases and J by 7 bases. This CDR3 contains 13 residues. The V gene's germline CDR1 is MDHEN and CDR2 SYDVKM. This CDR3 is CASRTGGEQPQHF. The CDR3 DNA is TGTGCCAGCCGGACAGGGGGCGAACAGCCCCAGCATTTT.

This clonotype was seen only a few times. V and J are TRBV7-9 and TRBJ2-3, with TRBD2 matching 12 bases. CDR3 length: 16 amino acids. The germline CDR1 and CDR2 sequences are SEHNR and FQNEAQ (reference sequence). The V gene end was trimmed by 1 base and the J gene end by 7 bases; junction bases not matched to a gene: 6. For the CDR3, the DNA is TGTGCCAGCAGCTTAGGGGGACTAGCGGGCCCCAATACGCAGTATTTT. Protein: CASSLGGLAGPNTQYF.

The rearrangement links TRBV5-1 to TRBJ2-7; TRBD1 agrees at 9 bases. Trimming cost V 2 bases and J 6 bases; bases outside gene matches: 6. The CDR3 runs 14 residues. Germline CDR1 reads SGHRS; CDR2 reads YFSETQ. The CDR3 loop reads CASSFRQGVGEQYF. CDR3 nucleotides: TGCGCCAGCAGCTTCCGACAGGGGGTTGGCGAGCAGTACTTC.

The rearrangement links TRBV5-5 to TRBJ2-3; D gene unclear. The CDR3 extends over 15 amino acids. Germline values: CDR1 SGHKS, CDR2 YYEKEE (reference sequence). V lost 5 bases and J 2 bases, leaving 15 bases between the germline ends. CDR3 nucleotide sequence: TGTGCCAGCAGTTCCGTTCAGGATACCACAGATACGCAGTATTTT. Its protein is CASSSVQDTTDTQYF.

Only a few counts were recorded for this clonotype. The V gene is TRBV10-3, the J gene TRBJ2-1; 7 bases are a match to TRBD2. Trimming at V came to 3 bases and at J to 8 bases, leaving 10 bases not matched to a gene. CDR3 size: 15 residues. The germline CDR1 and CDR2 sequences are ENHRY and SYGVKD. CDR3: CAISDSSGVRDEQFF. DNA of the CDR3: TGTGCCATCAGTGATTCTAGCGGAGTCCGGGATGAGCAGTTCTTC.

The V gene is TRBV28, the J gene TRBJ2-5; D may be TRBD2 (5 bases). The J call may be in error: the DNA end matches TRBJ2-1 better. The germline CDR1 and CDR2 sequences are MDHEN and SYDVKM. The CDR3 consists of 11 residues. Here the CDR3 reads CASNSGYEQFF. CDR3 in DNA: TGTGCCAGCAACTCGGGGTATGAGCAGTTCTTC.